The entry below gives a single TCR beta chain sequence along with its context. Its specific antigen is unknown. No per-base quality is available; no much larger clone lies one base away. This entry comes from a study of blood T cell repertoires in COVID-19 (dated by TCRdb to 2018 to 2021). With regard to the full study: Collaborator samples came from the United States, Italy and Spain and covered acute and convalescent phases of COVID-19. The repertoires were released in a freely available public database intended as a resource for research on the immune response to SARS-CoV-2. The prospective study material was composed of cDNA or gDNA derived from T cells, B-cell-depleted T cells, or PBMCs. The samples were drawn from the first 160 participants of the ongoing ImmuneRACE study and from over a thousand subjects provided by 6 global collaborators. Where available, HLA class I and class II types were obtained from metadata supplied by the sample provider rather than from assay-based typing. Deeply sampled blood TCRbeta repertoires from subjects exposed to, actively infected with, or recovered from COVID-19 were included in the dataset. Sample metadata almost always included a de-identified subject ID, COVID-19 status, age in years and sex. What the study reported, not specific to this receptor: The quantity of clinical and demographic metadata differed by source and by participant and was supplied without curation.

Collaborating institutions collected whole blood in K2EDTA tubes following their own protocols. For TCRbeta analysis, collaborator samples were shipped as frozen whole blood, as isolated PBMCs, or as DNA extracted from either sample type. TCRbeta CDR3 regions were amplified from genomic DNA using the immunoSEQ Assay, a bias-controlled multiplex PCR. In the authors' own workflow: The number of nucleated cells in each sample was estimated from the amplification of reference gene primers within the assay. Sequence reads were collapsed and filtered to measure the absolute abundance of every unique TCRbeta CDR3 rearrangement. Productive Simpson clonality was computed per sample as the square root of Simpson's diversity index over productive rearrangements. The immuneACCESS repertoire file appears here via TCRdb, limited to in-frame rearrangements. These files lack a portion of the clones; in checked studies, under half of the deficit traces to unresolved V genes, and the cause of the others is not known. The V and J calls and the clone size are those of that table, but D and trimming were determined from the DNA. Across this sample there are a few hundred thousand clones, with about 91% seen only once. Around 12% of the sample is in the top ten clones.

V is cut by 6 bases and J by 8 bases, and the space between the germline ends is 11 bases. The CDR3 numbers 12 residues from cysteine through phenylalanine. Of the read, only the CDR3 DNA is kept; its 36 bases are in frame from base 1. In the germline V gene, CDR1 corresponds to MDHEN and CDR2 to SYDVKM. The sequenced sample consisted of peripheral blood. The chain is made from TRBV28 and TRBJ2-1; no D segment can be confidently identified. The receptor was isolated from a woman aged 55-70 years with acute or convalescent COVID-19. The CDR3 region: CASRPRTHEQFF. The DNA sequence is as follows: TGTGCCAGCAGGCCTAGAACCCATGAGCAGTTCTTC. With the rest looked up from the reference TRBV28 and TRBJ2-1 genes rather than sequenced, the full variable domain is DVKVTQSSRYLVKRTGEKVFLECVQDMDHENMFWYRQDPGLGLRLIYFSYDVKMKEKGDIPEGYSVSREKKERFSLILESASTNQTSMYLCASRPRTHEQFFGPGTRLTVL.